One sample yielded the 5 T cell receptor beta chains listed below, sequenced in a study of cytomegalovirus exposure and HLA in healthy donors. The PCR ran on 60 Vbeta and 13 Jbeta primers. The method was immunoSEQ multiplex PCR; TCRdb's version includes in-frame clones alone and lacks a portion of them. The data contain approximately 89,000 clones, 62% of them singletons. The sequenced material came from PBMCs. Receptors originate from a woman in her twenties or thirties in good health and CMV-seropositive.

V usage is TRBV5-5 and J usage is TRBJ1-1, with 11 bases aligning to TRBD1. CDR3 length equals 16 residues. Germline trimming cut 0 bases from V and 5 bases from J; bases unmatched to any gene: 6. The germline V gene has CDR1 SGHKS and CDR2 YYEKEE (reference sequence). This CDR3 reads CASSLGGTGGGTEAFF. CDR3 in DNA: TGTGCCAGCAGCTTGGGGGGGACAGGGGGAGGGACTGAAGCTTTCTTT.

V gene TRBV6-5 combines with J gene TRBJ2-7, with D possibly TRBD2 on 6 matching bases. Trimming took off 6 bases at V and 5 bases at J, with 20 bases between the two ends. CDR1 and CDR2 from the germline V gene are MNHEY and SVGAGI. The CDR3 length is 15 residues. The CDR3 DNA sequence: TGTGCCAGCAGACACAAGCCGGGACTTCGCGACGAGCAGTACTTC. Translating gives CASRHKPGLRDEQYF.

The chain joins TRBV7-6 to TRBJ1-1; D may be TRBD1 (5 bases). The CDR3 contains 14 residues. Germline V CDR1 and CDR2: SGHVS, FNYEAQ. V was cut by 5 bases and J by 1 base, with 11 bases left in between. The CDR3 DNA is TGTGCCAGCAGCCCCGCGGGGGGGAACACTGAAGCTTTCTTT. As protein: CASSPAGGNTEAFF.

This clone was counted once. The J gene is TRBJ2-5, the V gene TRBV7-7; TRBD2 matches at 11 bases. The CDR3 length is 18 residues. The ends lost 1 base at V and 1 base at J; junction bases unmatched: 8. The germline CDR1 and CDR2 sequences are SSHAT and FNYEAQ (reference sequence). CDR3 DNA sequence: TGTGCCAGCAGCTTAGGGCTAGCGGGGGGCTTGGCCCAAGAGACCCAGTACTTC. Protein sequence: CASSLGLAGGLAQETQYF.

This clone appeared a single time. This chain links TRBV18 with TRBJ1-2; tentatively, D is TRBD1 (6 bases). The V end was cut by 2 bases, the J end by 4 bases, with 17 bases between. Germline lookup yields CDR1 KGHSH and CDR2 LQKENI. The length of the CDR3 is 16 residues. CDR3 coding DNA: TGTGCCAGCTCACCATGGGGGCAGGGAATTGCCTATGGCTACACCTTC. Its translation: CASSPWGQGIAYGYTF.